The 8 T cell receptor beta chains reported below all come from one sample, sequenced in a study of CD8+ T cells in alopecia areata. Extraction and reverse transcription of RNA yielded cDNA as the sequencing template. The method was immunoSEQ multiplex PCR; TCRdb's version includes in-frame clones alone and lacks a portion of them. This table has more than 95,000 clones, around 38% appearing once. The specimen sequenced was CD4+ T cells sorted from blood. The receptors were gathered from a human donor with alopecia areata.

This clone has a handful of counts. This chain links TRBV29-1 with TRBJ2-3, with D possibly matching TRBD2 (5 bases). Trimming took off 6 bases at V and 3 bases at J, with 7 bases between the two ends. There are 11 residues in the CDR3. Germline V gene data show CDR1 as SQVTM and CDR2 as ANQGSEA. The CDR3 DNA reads TGCAGCGTCGGGGTAACAGATACGCAGTATTTT. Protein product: CSVGVTDTQYF.

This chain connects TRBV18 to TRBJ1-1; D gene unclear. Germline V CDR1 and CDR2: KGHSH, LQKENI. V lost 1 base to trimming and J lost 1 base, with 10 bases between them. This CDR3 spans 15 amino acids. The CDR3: CASSPHTKGNTEAFF. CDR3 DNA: TGTGCCAGCTCACCACACACGAAGGGGAACACTGAAGCTTTCTTT.

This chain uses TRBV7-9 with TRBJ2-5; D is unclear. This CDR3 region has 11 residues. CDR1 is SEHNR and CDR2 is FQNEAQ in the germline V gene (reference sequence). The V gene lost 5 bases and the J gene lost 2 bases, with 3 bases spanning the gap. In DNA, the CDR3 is TGTGCCAGCAGCCTACAAGAGACCCAGTACTTC. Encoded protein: CASSLQETQYF.

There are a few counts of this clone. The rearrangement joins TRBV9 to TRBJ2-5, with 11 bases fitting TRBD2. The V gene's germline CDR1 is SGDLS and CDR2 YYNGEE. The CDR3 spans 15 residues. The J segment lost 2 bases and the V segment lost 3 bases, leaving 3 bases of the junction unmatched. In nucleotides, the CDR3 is TGTGCCAGCAGCGCGACTAGCGGGGCTCAAGAGACCCAGTACTTC. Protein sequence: CASSATSGAQETQYF. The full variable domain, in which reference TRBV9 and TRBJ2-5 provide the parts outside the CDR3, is DSGVTQTPKHLITATGQRVTLRCSPRSGDLSVYWYQQSLDQGLQFLIQYYNGEERAKGNILERFSAQQFPDLHSELNLSSLELGDSALYFCASSATSGAQETQYFGPGTRLLVL.

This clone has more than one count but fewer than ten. CDR3 in amino acids: CASSSPGQINYGYTF. Here the CDR3 DNA reads TGTGCCAGCAGTTCCCCGGGACAGATAAACTATGGCTACACCTTC. The chain links TRBV28 to TRBJ1-2; 7 nucleotides line up with TRBD1. Germline trimming cut 4 bases from V and 2 bases from J; bases unmatched to any gene: 7. There are 15 residues in the CDR3. Germline lookup yields CDR1 MDHEN and CDR2 SYDVKM.

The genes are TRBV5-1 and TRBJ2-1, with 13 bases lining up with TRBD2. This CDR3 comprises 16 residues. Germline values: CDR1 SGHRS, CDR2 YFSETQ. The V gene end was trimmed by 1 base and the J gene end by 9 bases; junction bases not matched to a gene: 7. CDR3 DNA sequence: TGCGCCAGCAGCTTGCCCGGACTAGCGGGGGCCGTTGAGCAGTTCTTC. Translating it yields CASSLPGLAGAVEQFF.

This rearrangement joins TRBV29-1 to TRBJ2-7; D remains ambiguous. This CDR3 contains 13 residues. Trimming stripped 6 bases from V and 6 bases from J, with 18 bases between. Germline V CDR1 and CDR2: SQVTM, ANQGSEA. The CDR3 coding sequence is TGCAGCGTGAAACTTATGGCTGTCGGCGAGCAGTACTTC. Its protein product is CSVKLMAVGEQYF.

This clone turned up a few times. In nucleotides, the CDR3 is TGCAGCGTTTCCGGGCGGACATCAGATACGCAGTATTTT. Its translation is CSVSGRTSDTQYF. The genes are TRBV29-1 and TRBJ2-3; D might be TRBD1 (5 bases). Germline lookup yields CDR1 SQVTM and CDR2 ANQGSEA. V was trimmed by 5 bases and J by 4 bases, leaving 13 bases between them. The CDR3 has 13 residues.